The clone carrying this T cell receptor beta chain was observed a few times. TCRdb processed the 5' RACE reads anew with MiXCR; each CDR3 protein has one entry. The sample contains 53,000 or so distinct CDR3 sequences, almost 25% of which appear only once. The CDR3 is 16 amino acids. Germline V CDR1 and CDR2: MGHRA, YSYEKL. Trimming stripped 0 bases from V and 1 base from J, with 9 bases between. This chain connects TRBV4-1 to TRBJ2-2, with D possibly called TRBD1 or TRBD2 (5 bases each). The TCR was taken from a female donor with breast cancer. The sequenced sample was tumor-infiltrating naive CD4+ T cells sorted from the breast tumor. The subset here: naive CD4+ T cells, CD4+CD45RA+CD25-. DNA for the CDR3: TGCGCCAGCAGCCAAGAGGGACGGATGAACACCGGGGAGCTGTTTTTT. Residues: CASSQEGRMNTGELFF.